This T cell receptor (beta chain) was obtained from a study of cytomegalovirus exposure and HLA in healthy donors. Germline CDR1 and CDR2: MNHEY and SMNVEV (reference sequence). The CDR3 runs to 14 residues. V lost 5 bases and J lost 5, with 15 bases in between. The PCR contained 60 Vbeta and 13 Jbeta primers. Using immunoSEQ multiplex PCR, the repertoire was profiled, and TCRdb retains in-frame clones only, with some absent. The table lists around 74,000 clones, around 78% of them singletons. The sample consisted of PBMCs. This chain links TRBV27 with TRBJ2-5, with D possibly being TRBD2 (5 bases). The receptor's source is a man aged 40-50 years in good health and CMV-seronegative. The CDR3 sequence: CASSIGILRETQYF. The CDR3 DNA reads as TGTGCCAGCAGTATCGGGATTCTACGGGAGACCCAGTACTTC.